This TCR beta chain is from a study of control samples from healthy donors and cancer patients (dated by TCRdb to the early 2020s). Library preparation employed the immunoSEQ multiplex PCR assay. TCRdb limited this immuneACCESS table to in-frame rearrangements with V and J called. A share of clones is missing; checked studies link under half to unresolved V genes, and the rest is unexplained. The sample records around 150,000 clones, about 94% of which are singletons. Of the sample, over 6.5% is held by the ten largest clones. The CDR3, cysteine through phenylalanine, is 15 amino acids long. Of all the DNA, just the CDR3 is kept, 45 bases in frame from base 1. From the germline V gene, CDR1 is MNHEY and CDR2 is SVGEGT. V lost 5 bases and J lost 0 bases, and the count of bases not matched to a germline gene is 3. In regard to this clone: The antigen this receptor binds is unknown. Per-base qualities were not stored, and no clone one base away is much larger.

This clonotype originated in a woman aged 40 to 50 in good health. The chain couples TRBV6-2 or TRBV6-3 to TRBJ2-1; 8 bases in the middle match TRBD1. The specimen was blood. The DNA sequence follows: TGTGCCAGCAGTCCCAGGGGGCCCTCCTACAATGAGCAGTTCTTC. The encoded protein is CASSPRGPSYNEQFF.